This is a list of T cell receptor beta chains from one sample in a study of preoperative IRX-2 immunotherapy in early breast cancer. Profiling relied on immunoSEQ multiplex PCR, and the TCRdb table lists in-frame clones only, not all of them. The sample records about 32,000 clones, around 83% being singletons. The sample here was lymph node tissue, taken from a patient treated with IRX-2 immunotherapy. The receptors stem from a human donor with breast cancer. Each CDR3 is given with its conserved first and last residue. A D gene is named only where the DNA matches it firmly. Not all rows give a size; the values are once, few, many and, for expanded clones, a class.

TRBJ2-1 | TRBV19 | NA | NA | CASSIGRYNEQFF | TGTGCCAGTAGTATTGGGAGGTACAATGAGCAGTTCTTC
TRBJ1-1 | TRBV19 | NA | NA | CASSMWRRGNTEAFF | TGTGCCAGTAGTATGTGGCGGCGTGGGAACACTGAAGCTTTCTTT
TRBJ1-1 | TRBV30 | TRBD1 | NA | CAWSAGQVNTEAFF | TGTGCCTGGAGTGCCGGACAGGTGAACACTGAAGCTTTCTTT
TRBJ2-1 | TRBV28 | NA | NA | CASSLRGLYNEQFF | TGTGCCAGCAGCCTGCGGGGGCTATACAATGAGCAGTTCTTC
TRBJ2-1 | TRBV29-1 | TRBD1 | NA | CSVDRTGFGNEQFF | TGCAGCGTTGACCGGACAGGGTTCGGCAATGAGCAGTTCTTC
TRBJ1-4 | TRBV28 | NA | NA | CASSLSATNEKLFF | TGTGCCAGCAGTCTCTCCGCAACTAATGAAAAACTGTTTTTT
TRBJ2-3 | TRBV19 | TRBD2 | NA | CASTPGLVFYTDTQYF | TGTGCCAGTACCCCGGGACTAGTATTTTACACAGATACGCAGTATTTT
TRBJ2-7 | TRBV19 | TRBD2 | NA | CASSIGTSGGDEQYF | TGTGCCAGTAGTATCGGGACTAGCGGGGGGGACGAGCAGTACTTC
TRBJ1-5 | TRBV19 | TRBD1 | NA | CASSRGGGAGNQPQHF | TGTGCCAGTAGCCGGGGAGGGGGCGCAGGCAATCAGCCCCAGCATTTT
TRBJ2-3 | TRBV11-3 | TRBD2 | NA | CASSLKGTLGTSGSTGTQYF | TGTGCCAGCAGCTTAAAGGGTACACTTGGGACTAGCGGGAGCACGGGTACGCAGTATTTT
TRBJ2-7 | TRBV29-1 | NA | NA | CSARLSTTYEQYF | TGCAGCGCTAGACTCTCGACCACTTACGAGCAGTACTTC
TRBJ2-1 | TRBV5-1 | TRBD2 | NA | CASSYVGGAYEQFF | TGCGCCAGCAGCTATGTCGGGGGGGCCTATGAGCAGTTCTTC
TRBJ1-4 | TRBV30 | NA | few | CAWSEGTNEKLFF | TGTGCCTGGAGTGAAGGAACTAATGAAAAACTGTTTTTT
TRBJ2-5 | TRBV1 | NA | NA | CASSQDRQLRGREETQYF | TGCGCCAGCAGCCAAGATCGCCAACTCAGGGGGCGTGAGGAGACCCAGTACTTC
TRBJ2-7 | TRBV28 | NA | NA | CASSVQGPTYEQYF | TGTGCCAGCAGTGTCCAGGGACCTACCTACGAGCAGTACTTC
TRBJ2-7 | TRBV4-1 | NA | NA | CASSQTRDSSSISYEQYF | TGCGCCAGCAGCCAGACCCGTGACTCCTCCTCCATCTCCTACGAGCAGTACTTC
TRBJ1-5 | TRBV19 | NA | NA | CASSIFLNQPQHF | TGTGCCAGTAGTATATTTCTGAATCAGCCCCAGCATTTT
TRBJ1-2 | TRBV6-7 | NA | NA | CASSGNYGYTF | TGTGCCAGCAGTGGTAACTATGGCTACACCTTC
TRBJ2-6 | TRBV11-3 | NA | NA | CASSLRQHWANVLTF | TGTGCCAGCAGCTTGCGACAGCACTGGGCCAACGTCCTGACTTTC
TRBJ2-7 | TRBV6-8 | NA | NA | CARPQGTEDTGIYEQYF | TGTGCCCGACCCCAGGGGACCGAGGACACCGGCATTTACGAGCAGTACTTC
TRBJ2-1 | TRBV6-8 | NA | NA | CASSWGDWNEQFF | TGTGCCAGCAGTTGGGGGGACTGGAATGAGCAGTTCTTC